The 25 T cell receptor beta chains presented below share a single source sample, sequenced in a study of control samples from healthy donors and cancer patients. Using immunoSEQ multiplex PCR, the repertoire was profiled, and TCRdb retains in-frame clones only, with some absent. The table lists 150,000 to 200,000 clones, under 96% of them singletons. The sample was blood. These receptors came from a woman aged 25 to 39 in good health.

The chain combines TRBV14 with TRBJ2-2, with 10 bases identical to TRBD2. CDR3 size: 19 residues. V shed 2 bases and J 4 bases; nucleotides not matched to a gene: 13. Germline CDR1 is SGHDN and CDR2 is FVKESK. CDR3 in DNA: TGTGCCAGCAGCCAACGAAAACCCACGGGACTAGCGTTCACCGGGGAGCTGTTTTTT. It codes for CASSQRKPTGLAFTGELFF.

This chain connects TRBV9 to TRBJ2-2; D call uncertain. The germline V and J ends were trimmed by 3 bases and 2 bases, with 8 bases remaining between them. The CDR3 is 14 amino acids. Germline CDR1 is SGDLS and CDR2 is YYNGEE. Here the CDR3 DNA reads TGTGCCAGCAGCGATTCAGGAAACACCGGGGAGCTGTTTTTT. This translates into CASSDSGNTGELFF.

This rearrangement joins TRBV30 to TRBJ2-1, with D possibly being TRBD1 (7 bases). The CDR3 is 15 amino acids. Trimming pared 4 bases from V and 7 bases from J, leaving 20 bases between. Germline values: CDR1 GTSNPN, CDR2 SVGIG (reference sequence). The CDR3: CAWNEGGAGRNEQFF. The CDR3 DNA sequence: TGTGCCTGGAACGAAGGGGGCGCGGGGAGGAATGAGCAGTTCTTC.

This sequence joins TRBV19 and TRBJ1-5; 8 positions match TRBD1. The V segment lost 1 base and the J segment 9 bases; nucleotides outside the gene matches: 11. This CDR3 comprises 16 residues. Per the germline V gene, CDR1 is LNHDA and CDR2 is SQIVND (reference sequence). CDR3: CASSIVGGQVMGPQHF. The CDR3 coding sequence is TGTGCCAGTAGTATAGTGGGGGGACAGGTCATGGGGCCCCAGCATTTT.

The chain uses TRBV30 and TRBJ1-4; TRBD1 might be the D (5 bases). This CDR3 is 13 amino acids long. Germline V gene sequence: CDR1 GTSNPN, CDR2 SVGIG (reference sequence). Trimming shortened V by 6 bases and J by 4 bases, and 12 bases separated the two germline ends. CDR3 sequence: CACFRENNEKLFF. The CDR3 DNA is TGTGCCTGCTTCAGGGAGAATAATGAAAAACTGTTTTTT.

For the CDR3, the DNA is TGCGCCAGCAGCCCCTTTAGCGGGGGAGACACCGGGGAGCTGTTTTTT. Translating it yields CASSPFSGGDTGELFF. The chain links TRBV4-1 to TRBJ2-2; 9 bases fit TRBD2. Trimming at V came to 4 bases and at J to 3 bases, leaving 6 bases not matched to a gene. CDR1 and CDR2 from the germline V gene are MGHRA and YSYEKL. This CDR3 has 16 amino acids.

This clone was recorded only once. The V gene is TRBV5-4, the J gene TRBJ1-1; D is possibly TRBD1 (6 bases). This CDR3 has 15 residues. Trimming cost V 0 bases and J 2 bases, with 11 bases left between them. The germline CDR1 and CDR2 sequences are SGHNT and YYREEE (reference sequence). For the CDR3, the DNA is TGTGCCAGCAGCTTGGTTGACAGGTTTAACACTGAAGCTTTCTTT. Translated, it gives CASSLVDRFNTEAFF.

The chain joins TRBV5-5 to TRBJ1-2, with a weak D call TRBD1 (5 bases). Trimming removed 0 bases from V and 4 bases from J, with 7 bases in between. This CDR3 is built from 13 residues. Germline-derived CDR1 and CDR2 are SGHKS and YYEKEE (reference sequence). In nucleotides, the CDR3 is TGTGCCAGCAGCTTGGGTGGGGGCTATGGCTACACCTTC. Translating it yields CASSLGGGYGYTF.

This clone was recorded once. The chain has TRBV30 and TRBJ1-1; D call uncertain. The CDR3 has 10 amino acids. The V end was cut by 2 bases, the J end by 10 bases, with 8 bases between. CDR1 is GTSNPN and CDR2 is SVGIG in the germline V gene (reference sequence). The CDR3 sequence is CAWSRGGAFF. The CDR3 DNA reads as TGTGCCTGGAGTAGAGGTGGAGCTTTCTTT.

V and J are TRBV6-1 and TRBJ2-3; 8 nucleotides line up with TRBD2. CDR3 length: 17 amino acids. Looked up from germline, CDR1 is MNHNS and CDR2 is SASEGT. The ends lost 1 base at V and 1 base at J; junction bases unmatched: 7. The CDR3 DNA sequence: TGTGCCAGCAGTGAAGTGGGCCCCGGGGGGGGCACAGATACGCAGTATTTT. Its protein is CASSEVGPGGGTDTQYF.

The chain links TRBV9 to TRBJ2-5, with D perhaps matching TRBD1 or TRBD2 (5 bases each). Trimming left V 7 bases short and J 5 bases short, with 21 bases between. The CDR3 has 15 amino acids. CDR1 is SGDLS, CDR2 YYNGEE, per germline. CDR3 in amino acids: CASQEGTLRDETQYF. CDR3 sequence (DNA): TGTGCCAGCCAAGAGGGTACGCTCCGGGACGAGACCCAGTACTTC.

This clone appeared a single time. The CDR3 region is CASSPPRGLAGVTYNEQFF. The CDR3 DNA is TGTGCCAGCAGTCCTCCCCGGGGACTAGCGGGGGTGACCTACAATGAGCAGTTCTTC. The genes are TRBV27 and TRBJ2-1; 14 bases match TRBD2. This CDR3 has 19 residues. CDR1 MNHEY and CDR2 SMNVEV come from the germline V gene (reference sequence). The V and J ends lost 5 bases and 2 bases, in that order; junction bases with no gene match: 11.

The chain has TRBV15 and TRBJ2-2; the match to TRBD2 covers 13 bases. There are 22 residues in the CDR3. Germline V gene lookup returns CDR1 LNHNV and CDR2 YYDKDF (reference sequence). V shed 3 bases, J shed 4 bases, and the junction held 20 bases outside the gene matches. The CDR3 DNA reads as TGTGCCACCAGCAGTTATCCGTTGGGACTAGCGGGGAATCTCGAGTCCACCGGGGAGCTGTTTTTT. Residues: CATSSYPLGLAGNLESTGELFF.

CDR3 bases: TGTGCCAGTAGTATAGCGGGACTAGCGGGCCTCTACAATGAGCAGTTCTTC. Its translation is CASSIAGLAGLYNEQFF. The chain combines TRBV19 with TRBJ2-1, with 12 bases fitting TRBD2. Germline CDR1 is LNHDA and CDR2 is SQIVND (reference sequence). CDR3 length equals 17 residues. The ends lost 1 base at V and 3 bases at J; junction bases unmatched: 4.

J is TRBJ2-2 and V is TRBV6-1; 9 nucleotides agree with TRBD1. Germline trimming cut 2 bases from V and 2 bases from J; bases unmatched to any gene: 6. The germline gives CDR1 MNHNS, CDR2 SASEGT. The CDR3 spans 17 residues. CDR3 residues: CASSESGQGLNTGELFF. The DNA for the CDR3 is TGTGCCAGCAGTGAATCGGGACAGGGTCTAAACACCGGGGAGCTGTTTTTT.

V gene TRBV5-8 combines with J gene TRBJ2-1; D not resolved. The CDR3 is made up of 15 amino acids. Germline CDR1 is SGHTS and CDR2 is YDEGEE. V lost 4 bases to trimming and J lost 4 bases, with 15 bases between them. The CDR3 DNA sequence: TGTGCCAGCAGCCTTCGCGCTTTATCGTACAATGAGCAGTTCTTC. This translates into CASSLRALSYNEQFF.

The chain employs TRBV14 and TRBJ2-1, with unresolved D. The CDR3 is 16 residues long. V lost 3 bases to trimming and J lost 9 bases, with 21 bases between them. CDR1 is SGHDN and CDR2 is FVKESK in the germline V gene. The CDR3 region has the DNA TGTGCCAGCAGCCATGGCCCCGGGTTTCCCTGGGCTGAGCAGTTCTTC. Translated, it gives CASSHGPGFPWAEQFF.

This rearrangement joins TRBV19 to TRBJ1-2, with D unclear. Germline V CDR1 and CDR2: LNHDA, SQIVND (reference sequence). Trimming removed 10 bases at V and 2 bases at J, with 11 bases between. The CDR3 length is 12 residues. The CDR3 bases are TGTGCCACCGAAGTAGGGAACTATGGCTACACCTTC. Translated: CATEVGNYGYTF. Together with reference TRBV19 and TRBJ1-2, the CDR3 gives the full variable domain: DGGITQSPKYLFRKEGQNVTLSCEQNLNHDAMYWYRQDPGQGLRLIYYSQIVNDFQKGDIAEGYSVSREKKESFPLTVTSAQKNPTAFYLCATEVGNYGYTFGSGTRLTVV.

The chain couples TRBV6-4 to TRBJ1-6; 8 nucleotides agree with TRBD1. The J segment lost 7 bases and the V segment lost 0 bases, leaving 2 bases of the junction unmatched. The CDR3 has 15 amino acids. Germline V CDR1 and CDR2: MRHNA, SNTAGT. This chain's CDR3 is CASSDSTGANSPLHF. Here the CDR3 DNA reads TGTGCCAGCAGTGACTCGACAGGGGCCAATTCACCCCTCCACTTT.

This rearrangement joins TRBV28 to TRBJ2-1, with D possibly matching TRBD2 (6 bases). The CDR3 contains 13 residues. Trimming took 5 bases from V and 6 from J, leaving 11 bases between them. From germline, CDR1 is MDHEN and CDR2 SYDVKM. CDR3 bases: TGTGCCAGCAGTCTTCGGGAGTCCAATGAGCAGTTCTTC. Protein: CASSLRESNEQFF.

The chain combines TRBV13 with TRBJ2-2; the D is unclear. Germline V gene data show CDR1 as PRHDT and CDR2 as FYEKMQ (reference sequence). The CDR3 consists of 14 residues. V lost 5 bases and J 6 bases, leaving 13 bases between the germline ends. CDR3 residues: CASSPQSSPGELFF. The CDR3 bases are TGTGCCAGCAGCCCTCAATCCTCGCCCGGGGAGCTGTTTTTT.

The chain is built from TRBV6-5 and TRBJ1-5; 7 nucleotides align to TRBD1. CDR3 size: 14 residues. CDR1 is MNHEY and CDR2 is SVGAGI in the germline V gene. After removal of 2 bases from V and 6 bases from J, the junction contained 4 bases not matched to a gene. CDR3 nucleotide sequence: TGTGCCAGCAGTTACAGAGGGGGCGGTCAGCCCCAGCATTTT. Its protein product is CASSYRGGGQPQHF.

The rearrangement joins TRBV5-4 to TRBJ2-2; TRBD1 aligns across 9 bases. The length of the CDR3 is 17 residues. Germline-derived CDR1 and CDR2 are SGHNT and YYREEE (reference sequence). V dropped 0 bases and J dropped 6; count of bases not matched to a gene: 9. CDR3 amino acids: CASSLVYRGQGAGELFF. In DNA form, the CDR3 reads TGTGCCAGCAGCTTGGTTTACAGGGGGCAGGGGGCCGGGGAGCTGTTTTTT.

This clone was seen a single time. The chain joins TRBV10-1 to TRBJ1-1, with D unresolved. V dropped 0 bases and J dropped 3 bases, with 5 bases sitting between them. The length of the CDR3 is 13 residues. Germline assignment: CDR1 WNHNN and CDR2 SYGVQD (reference sequence). CDR3 in amino acids: CASSESRDTEAFF. The DNA of the CDR3 is TGCGCCAGCAGTGAGTCGAGGGACACTGAAGCTTTCTTT.

The chain employs TRBV5-6 and TRBJ1-3; no reliable D call. Germline V gene sequence: CDR1 SGHDT, CDR2 YYEEEE. The CDR3 is 14 amino acids. Deletions cut 2 bases from V and 0 bases from J, with 6 bases between. The CDR3 loop is CASSLWGSGNTIYF. CDR3 nucleotides: TGTGCCAGCAGCTTATGGGGCTCTGGAAACACCATATATTTT.